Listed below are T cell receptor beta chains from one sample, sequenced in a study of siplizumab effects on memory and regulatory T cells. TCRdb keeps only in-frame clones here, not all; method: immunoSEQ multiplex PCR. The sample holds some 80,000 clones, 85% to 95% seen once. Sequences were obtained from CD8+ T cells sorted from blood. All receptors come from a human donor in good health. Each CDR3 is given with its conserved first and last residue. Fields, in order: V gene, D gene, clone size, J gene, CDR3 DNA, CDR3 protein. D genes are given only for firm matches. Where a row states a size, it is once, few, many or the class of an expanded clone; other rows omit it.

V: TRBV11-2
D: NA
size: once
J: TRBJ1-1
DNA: TGTGCCAGCAGCTTAGGGTCCTCCAGGGTCTATAATGAAGCTTTCTTT
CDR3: CASSLGSSRVYNEAFF

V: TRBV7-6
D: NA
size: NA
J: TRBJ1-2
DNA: TGTGCCAGCAGCTTAGATCAGGGTTTCTTACAGGGCTACACCTTC
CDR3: CASSLDQGFLQGYTF

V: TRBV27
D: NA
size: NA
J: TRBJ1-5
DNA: TGTGCCAGCAGTTTAGTAGGGGGCAATCAGCCCCAGCATTTT
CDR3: CASSLVGGNQPQHF

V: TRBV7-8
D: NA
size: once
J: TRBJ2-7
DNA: TGTGCCAGCAGCTTAGTACCCCAGGCCAGCTACGAGCAGTACTTC
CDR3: CASSLVPQASYEQYF

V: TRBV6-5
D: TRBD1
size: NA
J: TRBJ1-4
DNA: TGTGCCAGCAGTTCAGACAGGGTAAATGAAAAACTGTTTTTT
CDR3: CASSSDRVNEKLFF

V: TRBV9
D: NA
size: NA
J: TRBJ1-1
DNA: TGTGCCAGCAGCCCCGAGGGGGGCAGACTGAACACTGAAGCTTTCTTT
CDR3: CASSPEGGRLNTEAFF

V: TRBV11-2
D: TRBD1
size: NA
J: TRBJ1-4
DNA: TGTGCCAGCAGCCAACAGGGGGCGGTTAATGAAAAACTGTTTTTT
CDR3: CASSQQGAVNEKLFF

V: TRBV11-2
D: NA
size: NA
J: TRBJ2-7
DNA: TGTGCCAGCAGCCATCCGACAGGATTGCGCGAGCAGTACTTC
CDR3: CASSHPTGLREQYF

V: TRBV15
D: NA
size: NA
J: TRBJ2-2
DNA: TGTGCCACCAGCAGAGATGAGCCAGGCCGGGGGGAGCTGTTTTTT
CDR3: CATSRDEPGRGELFF

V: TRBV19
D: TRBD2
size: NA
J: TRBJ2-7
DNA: TGTGCCAGTAGTATAGATGGCCTAGCGGGAGAAGCCTACGAGCAGTACTTC
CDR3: CASSIDGLAGEAYEQYF

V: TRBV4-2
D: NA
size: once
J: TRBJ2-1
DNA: TGTGCCAGCAGCCCCCCTAGCGACTCCTACAATGAGCAGTTCTTC
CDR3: CASSPPSDSYNEQFF

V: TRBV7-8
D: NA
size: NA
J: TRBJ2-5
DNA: TGTGCCAGCAGCACGGTGAGGACTCCACAAGAGACCCAGTACTTC
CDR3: CASSTVRTPQETQYF

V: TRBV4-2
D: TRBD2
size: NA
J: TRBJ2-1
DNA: TGTGCCAGCAGCCAAGGCTTACTGACTAGCGGGAATGAGCAGTTCTTC
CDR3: CASSQGLLTSGNEQFF

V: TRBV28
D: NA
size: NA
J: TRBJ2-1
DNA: TGTGCCAGCAGTTTTCTTTGGAGCTCCTACAATGAGCAGTTCTTC
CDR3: CASSFLWSSYNEQFF

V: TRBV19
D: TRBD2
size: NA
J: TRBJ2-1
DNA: TGTGCCAGTAGTTCCGTAGCGGGAGCCCCATACAATGAGCAGTTCTTC
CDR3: CASSSVAGAPYNEQFF

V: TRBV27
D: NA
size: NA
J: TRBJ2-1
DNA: TGTGCCAGCAGTTTGGGGGCCCTCAATGAGCAGTTCTTC
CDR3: CASSLGALNEQFF

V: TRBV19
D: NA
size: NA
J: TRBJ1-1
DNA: TGTGCCAGTAGTTGGGCCCTCGATCAGAACACTGAAGCTTTCTTT
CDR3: CASSWALDQNTEAFF

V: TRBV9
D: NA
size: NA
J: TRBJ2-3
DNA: TGTGCCAGCAGCGCCGCGCGGATGGATACAGATACGCAGTATTTT
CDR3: CASSAARMDTDTQYF

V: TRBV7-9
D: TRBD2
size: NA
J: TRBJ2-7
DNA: TGTGCCAGCAGCCCCGGGGGGGCTTCTCCTTACGAGCAGTACTTC
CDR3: CASSPGGASPYEQYF

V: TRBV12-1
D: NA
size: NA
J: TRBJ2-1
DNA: TGTGCCAGCAGCTCCCGGACTAGCGGGGGGAATGAGCAGTTCTTC
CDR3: CASSSRTSGGNEQFF

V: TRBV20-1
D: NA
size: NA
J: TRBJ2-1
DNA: TGCAGTGCCCGGAGTGGTGAGCAGTTCTTC
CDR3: CSARSGEQFF

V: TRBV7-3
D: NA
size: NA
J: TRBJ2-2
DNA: TGTGCCAGCAGCTCAGGCGGGGAGCTGTTTTTT
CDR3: CASSSGGELFF

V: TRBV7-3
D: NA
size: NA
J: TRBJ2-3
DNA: TGTGCCAGCAGCTTAGGGTCTAGCACAGATACGCAGTATTTT
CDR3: CASSLGSSTDTQYF

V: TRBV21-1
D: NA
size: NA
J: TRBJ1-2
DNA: TGTGCCAGCAGCACCTGGTTATGGGGACAGCGCCTCTATGGCTACACTTTC
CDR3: CASSTWLWGQRLYGYTF

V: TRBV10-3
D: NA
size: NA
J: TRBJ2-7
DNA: TGTGCCATCAGCCAGACTTCCATTTCTGGAGGTTACGAGCAGTACTTC
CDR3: CAISQTSISGGYEQYF

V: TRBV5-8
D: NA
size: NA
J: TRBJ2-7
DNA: TGTGCCAGCACGCTAGCGACTGGGTACGAGCAGTACTTC
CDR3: CASTLATGYEQYF

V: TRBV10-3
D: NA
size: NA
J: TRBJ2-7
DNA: TGTGCCATCAGTGAAGGGTCCGACTACGAGCAGTACTTC
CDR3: CAISEGSDYEQYF

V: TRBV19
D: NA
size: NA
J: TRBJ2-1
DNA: TGTGCCAGTAGTTTTGGGGAAACCAATGAGCAGTTCTTC
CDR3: CASSFGETNEQFF

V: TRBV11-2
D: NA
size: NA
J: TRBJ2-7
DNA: TGTGCCAGCAGCTTTAACTACGAGCAGTACTTC
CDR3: CASSFNYEQYF

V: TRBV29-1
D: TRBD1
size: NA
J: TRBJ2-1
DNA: TGCAGCGTTGAATGGGACAGGGTGAACAATGAGCAGTTCTTC
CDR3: CSVEWDRVNNEQFF

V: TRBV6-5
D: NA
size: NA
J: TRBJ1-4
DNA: TGTGCCAGCAGTTACTCGACGGGCGGGGAAAAACTGTTTTTT
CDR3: CASSYSTGGEKLFF

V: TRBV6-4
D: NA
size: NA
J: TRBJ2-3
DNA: TGTGCCAGCAGTGAGGGTCTAGTTACAGATACGCAGTATTTT
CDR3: CASSEGLVTDTQYF

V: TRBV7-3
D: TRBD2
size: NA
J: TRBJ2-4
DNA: TGTGCCAGCAGCGATGGACTAGCGGGAGTAGACAAAAACATTCAGTACTTC
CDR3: CASSDGLAGVDKNIQYF

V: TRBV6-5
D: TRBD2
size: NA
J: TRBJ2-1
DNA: TGTGCCAGCAGCACCCCGGGACTAGATGACAATGAGCAGTTCTTC
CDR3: CASSTPGLDDNEQFF

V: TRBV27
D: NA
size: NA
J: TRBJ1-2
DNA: TGTGCCAGCTCCCCACGTAACTATGGCTACACCTTC
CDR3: CASSPRNYGYTF

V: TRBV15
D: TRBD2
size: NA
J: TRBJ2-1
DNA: TGTGCCTCCGGGAGGACCTCCTACAATGAGCAGTTCTTC
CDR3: CASGRTSYNEQFF

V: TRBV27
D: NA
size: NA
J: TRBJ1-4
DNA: TGTGCCAGCAAAATACAGTCGGGTGGGGAAAAACTGTTTTTT
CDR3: CASKIQSGGEKLFF